What follows are 30 T cell receptor beta chains derived from one specimen sequenced in a study of blood T cells in healthy people across ages. With a J-beta primer mix and a sample-barcoded 5' primer, a second PCR ran about 7 to 11 cycles. TCRdb reanalysed the 5' RACE reads using MiXCR and keeps one entry per CDR3 protein. The sample carries about 1,400,000 distinct CDR3 sequences, 40% to 50% recorded once. Source material: blood. Every receptor here comes from a woman aged 18-35 years in good health.

The rearrangement joins TRBV20-1 to TRBJ2-1, with D hard to call. Trimming took 1 base from V and 1 from J, leaving 14 bases between them. The germline V gene has CDR1 DFQATT and CDR2 SNEGSKA (reference sequence). The CDR3 spans 16 residues. Here the CDR3 reads CSARALFTESYNEQFF. The CDR3 DNA is TGCAGTGCTAGAGCACTCTTTACTGAGTCCTACAATGAGCAGTTCTTC.

This clonotype appeared a few times. The rearrangement links TRBV27 to TRBJ2-7; tentative D call: TRBD1 (5 bases). This CDR3 has 13 amino acids. CDR1 is MNHEY and CDR2 is SMNVEV in the germline V gene (reference sequence). Trimming stripped 5 bases from V and 2 bases from J, with 10 bases between. Here the CDR3 DNA reads TGTGCCAGCAGTGTAGGGGTGGCCTACGAGCAGTACTTC. This sequence encodes CASSVGVAYEQYF.

The chain carries TRBV7-9 and TRBJ2-2; unclear D gene. The ends were cut back, 1 base at V and 6 bases at J, with 6 bases in the middle. Germline CDR1 SEHNR, CDR2 FQNEAQ (reference sequence). This CDR3 comprises 13 residues. This chain's CDR3 is CASSLGGSGELFF. The DNA of the CDR3 is TGTGCCAGCAGCTTAGGTGGATCCGGGGAGCTGTTTTTT.

This clonotype was detected only a few times. The chain is built from TRBV29-1 and TRBJ2-2, with D possibly matching TRBD1 (5 bases). CDR3 length: 14 amino acids. Germline V gene data show CDR1 as SQVTM and CDR2 as ANQGSEA. Trimming cost V 7 bases and J 3 bases, with 15 bases left between them. CDR3 DNA sequence: TGCAGCGCAACTGACAGTCCTTACACCGGGGAGCTGTTTTTT. Protein product: CSATDSPYTGELFF.

The rearrangement joins TRBV5-4 to TRBJ2-5, with 9 bases fitting TRBD2. Germline V CDR1 and CDR2: SGHNT, YYREEE (reference sequence). V shed 2 bases, J shed 2 bases, and the junction held 7 bases outside the gene matches. This CDR3 contains 16 residues. CDR3 residues: CASSFGRGGKQETQYF. The CDR3 DNA reads TGTGCCAGCAGCTTTGGGCGGGGGGGGAAACAAGAGACCCAGTACTTC.

This clonotype was counted a single time. The chain joins TRBV20-1 to TRBJ2-5, with D maybe TRBD2 (7 bases). With 5 bases removed from V and 5 bases from J, the gap between germline ends came to 15 bases. Germline V CDR1 and CDR2: DFQATT, SNEGSKA (reference sequence). The CDR3 covers 13 residues. The CDR3 DNA follows: TGCAGTGCTGGGGGCGGGGGAGTGGAGACCCAGTACTTC. This gives the protein CSAGGGGVETQYF.

V usage is TRBV28 and J usage is TRBJ1-2; D is unresolved. Trimming stripped 2 bases from V and 8 bases from J, with 9 bases between. Germline CDR1 and CDR2: MDHEN and SYDVKM. The CDR3 length is 12 residues. CDR3 amino acids: CASSLARLGYTF. DNA of the CDR3: TGTGCCAGCAGTTTAGCAAGATTGGGCTACACCTTC.

Comment on this clonotype: A much larger clonotype is one base distant, so this may be a read error. The genes are TRBV7-9 and TRBJ1-2; no clear D. This CDR3 comprises 11 residues. Per germline, CDR1 SEHNR and CDR2 FQNEAQ (reference sequence). Between the trimmed V and J ends, which lost 5 bases and 10 bases, there was a span of 11 bases. This CDR3 reads CASSPPEAYTF. The CDR3, as DNA: TGTGCCAGCAGCCCCCCTGAAGCCTACACCTTC.

This chain connects TRBV10-1 to TRBJ2-1; 9 bases are shared with TRBD2. Germline lookup yields CDR1 WNHNN and CDR2 SYGVQD (reference sequence). After removal of 5 bases from V and 7 bases from J, the junction contained 9 bases not matched to a gene. The CDR3 runs 15 residues. The CDR3 DNA reads TGCGCCAGCAGTCCACTGCGGGGGGGCCTGAATGAGCAGTTCTTC. Translation: CASSPLRGGLNEQFF.

The sample holds one count of this clonotype. This chain connects TRBV10-3 to TRBJ2-3, with TRBD1 identical over 8 bases. The CDR3 length is 16 residues. CDR1 is ENHRY and CDR2 is SYGVKD in the germline V gene. The junction had 5 bases not matched to a gene; V was cut back by 3 bases and J by 0 bases. Here the CDR3 DNA reads TGTGCCATCAGTGAACAAGCAGGGGGCAGCACAGATACGCAGTATTTT. It codes for CAISEQAGGSTDTQYF.

The rearrangement uses TRBV27 and TRBJ2-3; 11 nucleotides agree with TRBD2. The V and J ends lost 4 bases and 4 bases, in that order; junction bases with no gene match: 7. Germline V CDR1 and CDR2: MNHEY, SMNVEV (reference sequence). CDR3 size: 16 residues. This CDR3 reads CASSSGTSGRSDTQYF. CDR3 sequence (DNA): TGTGCCAGCAGTTCGGGGACTAGCGGTCGGTCAGATACGCAGTATTTT.

This clonotype appeared a few times. V is TRBV7-2 and J is TRBJ1-2; 8 bases are a match to TRBD1. The CDR3 consists of 15 residues. Losses at the gene ends were 3 bases for V and 5 bases for J; bases not matched to a gene: 8. CDR1 and CDR2 from the germline V gene are SGHTA and FQGNSA. In DNA form, the CDR3 reads TGTGCCAGCAGCTTGTTACAGGGGGGGGAGTATGGCTACACCTTC. Its protein is CASSLLQGGEYGYTF.

This clonotype was seen only a few times. The chain couples TRBV4-1 to TRBJ2-7, with 7 bases that match TRBD2. CDR3 length: 16 residues. V was clipped by 4 bases and J by 0 bases; unmatched bases: 9. Germline CDR1 and CDR2: MGHRA and YSYEKL. The CDR3 sequence: CASSPGLADYSYEQYF. In DNA, the CDR3 is TGCGCCAGCAGCCCAGGGCTAGCGGATTACTCCTACGAGCAGTACTTC.

The chain couples TRBV7-9 to TRBJ2-5; 7 positions match TRBD1. The germline V gene has CDR1 SEHNR and CDR2 FQNEAQ (reference sequence). V trimming: 5 bases; J trimming: 4 bases; junction bases outside the gene matches: 10. This CDR3 region has 15 residues. CDR3 DNA: TGTGCCAGCAGCCAAAGACAGGGTTTGGGAGAGACCCAGTACTTC. This encodes CASSQRQGLGETQYF. The full variable domain, completed using reference TRBV7-9 and TRBJ2-5, is DTGVSQNPRHKITKRGQNVTFRCDPISEHNRLYWYRQTLGQGPEFLTYFQNEAQLEKSRLLSDRFSAERPKGSFSTLEIQRTEQGDSAMYLCASSQRQGLGETQYFGPGTRLLVL.

The V and J genes are TRBV12-3 or TRBV12-4 and TRBJ2-7, with a tentative D call TRBD1 (5 bases). CDR3 length equals 16 residues. With 1 base removed from V and 2 bases from J, the gap between germline ends came to 15 bases. The CDR3 loop reads CASSLDPLQGTYEQYF. CDR3 bases: TGTGCCAGCAGTTTAGACCCTCTCCAGGGTACCTACGAGCAGTACTTC.

The V gene is TRBV28, the J gene TRBJ2-7; D is possibly TRBD1 (6 bases). Germline V gene sequence: CDR1 MDHEN, CDR2 SYDVKM. The CDR3 totals 14 residues. The germline V and J ends were trimmed by 3 bases and 3 bases, with 12 bases remaining between them. The chain's CDR3 is CASSLPGTNYEQYF. The CDR3 DNA reads TGTGCCAGCAGTTTGCCCGGGACAAACTACGAGCAGTACTTC.

This clonotype came up a few times. An end of the junction does not agree with germline; a read error may underlie this. The chain has TRBV14 and TRBJ1-2, with a weak D call TRBD1 (5 bases). The length of the CDR3 is 14 residues. Germline CDR1 SGHDN, CDR2 FVKESK. CDR3 nucleotide sequence: TGTGCCAGCATGGGGCAGGGACCTAACTATGGCTACACCTTT. This translates into CASMGQGPNYGYTF. Supplemented by reference TRBV14 and TRBJ1-2, the full variable domain reads EAGVTQFPSHSVIEKGQTVTLRCDPISGHDNLYWYRRVMGKEIKFLLHFVKESKQDESGMPNNRFLAERTGGTYSTLKVQPAELEDSGVYFCASMGQGPNYGYTFGSGTRLTVV.

V is TRBV29-1 and J is TRBJ2-7, with 13 nucleotides matching TRBD2. J was trimmed by 1 base and V by 2 bases; bases with no gene match: 11. CDR1 and CDR2 from the germline V gene are SQVTM and ANQGSEA. This CDR3 contains 18 residues. CDR3 sequence: CSVESGTSGNLGSYEQYF. CDR3 DNA sequence: TGCAGCGTTGAATCGGGGACTAGCGGGAACCTCGGTTCCTACGAGCAGTACTTC.

CDR3 sequence: CASSEAGQSYGYTF. The CDR3 DNA reads TGTGCCAGCAGTGAGGCCGGGCAGAGTTATGGCTACACCTTC. V and J are TRBV25-1 and TRBJ1-2; no reliable D call. V lost 3 bases to trimming and J lost 5 bases, with 13 bases between them. This CDR3 is 14 amino acids long. Germline loops: CDR1 MGHDK, CDR2 SYGVNS.

This chain links TRBV25-1 with TRBJ2-5; no clear D gene. CDR1 and CDR2 (germline): MGHDK, SYGVNS. The CDR3 spans 13 residues. V dropped 4 bases and J dropped 5 bases, with 11 bases sitting between them. The DNA of the CDR3 is TGTGCCAGCAGTGGAAACCGCTGGGAGACCCAGTACTTC. Translating it yields CASSGNRWETQYF.

The J gene is TRBJ1-5, the V gene TRBV28, with 7 bases lining up with TRBD1. The CDR3 has 20 amino acids. V dropped 4 bases and J dropped 2; count of bases not matched to a gene: 20. Germline V gene sequence: CDR1 MDHEN, CDR2 SYDVKM. CDR3 sequence reads: CASSSRTVGTAMVGNQPQHF. In nucleotides, the CDR3 is TGTGCCAGCAGTTCCCGGACCGTAGGGACAGCAATGGTTGGCAATCAGCCCCAGCATTTT.

The chain joins TRBV7-2 to TRBJ1-1; a weak D match, TRBD1 (6 bases). The CDR3 has 12 amino acids. Germline V gene lookup returns CDR1 SGHTA and CDR2 FQGNSA. Trimming took off 5 bases at V and 11 bases at J, with 15 bases between the two ends. CDR3 region: CASSDQGPGAFF. CDR3 DNA sequence: TGTGCCAGCAGCGATCAGGGGCCGGGGGCTTTCTTT.

The table lists this clonotype with a few counts. V usage is TRBV27 and J usage is TRBJ2-1; 12 nucleotides line up with TRBD2. V dropped 6 bases and J dropped 5; count of bases not matched to a gene: 5. The germline CDR1 and CDR2 sequences are MNHEY and SMNVEV (reference sequence). The CDR3 covers 15 residues. Here the CDR3 reads CASSRLAGEDNEQFF. The CDR3 DNA follows: TGTGCCAGCAGCAGACTAGCGGGAGAGGACAATGAGCAGTTCTTC.

The V and J genes are TRBV11-2 and TRBJ2-1; D remains ambiguous. The CDR3 covers 16 residues. Germline lookup yields CDR1 SGHAT and CDR2 FQNNGV. The germline V and J ends were trimmed by 3 bases and 0 bases, with 12 bases remaining between them. The CDR3 sequence: CASSFDGLSSYNEQFF. DNA for the CDR3: TGTGCCAGCAGCTTCGACGGTCTGAGCTCCTACAATGAGCAGTTCTTC.

V gene TRBV6-1 combines with J gene TRBJ2-3; 7 nucleotides align to TRBD2. J lost 5 bases, V lost 6 bases, and 11 bases had no gene match. CDR3 length equals 15 residues. The germline CDR1 and CDR2 sequences are MNHNS and SASEGT. CDR3 DNA sequence: TGTGCCAGCAGAGACCAAGGGACTACCCGAGATACGCAGTATTTT. Translation gives CASRDQGTTRDTQYF.

The V call is TRBV9, the J call TRBJ1-2; D ambiguous. The CDR3 is 14 amino acids. The V end was cut by 0 bases, the J end by 4 bases, with 10 bases between. CDR1 and CDR2 (germline): SGDLS, YYNGEE. The CDR3 protein is CASSVGQTPYGYTF. DNA of the CDR3: TGTGCCAGCAGCGTAGGGCAGACCCCCTATGGCTACACCTTC.

This clonotype was observed at least ten times. This chain joins TRBV2 and TRBJ1-2; D gene unclear. V was trimmed by 1 base and J by 5 bases, leaving 5 bases between them. Germline CDR1 SNHLY, CDR2 FYNNEI. The CDR3 runs 12 residues. The CDR3 reads CASSEGGYGYTF. CDR3 DNA: TGTGCCAGCAGTGAAGGCGGATATGGCTACACCTTC. Full variable domain (outside the CDR3, taken from reference TRBV2 and TRBJ1-2): EPEVTQTPSHQVTQMGQEVILRCVPISNHLYFYWYRQILGQKVEFLVSFYNNEISEKSEIFDDQFSVERPDGSNFTLKIRSTKLEDSAMYFCASSEGGYGYTFGSGTRLTVV.

The table lists this clonotype with a few counts. The rearrangement uses TRBV27 and TRBJ2-4; D is possibly TRBD1 (5 bases). Trimming removed 5 bases at V and 9 bases at J, with 20 bases between. The CDR3 spans 15 residues. Germline CDR1 is MNHEY and CDR2 is SMNVEV (reference sequence). The CDR3 is CASSVSPGFVGIQYF. DNA of the CDR3: TGTGCCAGCAGTGTCTCCCCAGGGTTTGTCGGCATTCAGTACTTC.

The table lists this clonotype with a few counts. V and J are TRBV20-1 and TRBJ2-1; 9 bases map to TRBD2. The junction had 4 bases not matched to a gene; V was cut back by 3 bases and J by 4 bases. The V gene's germline CDR1 is DFQATT and CDR2 SNEGSKA (reference sequence). This CDR3 contains 14 residues. The CDR3 region has the DNA TGCAGTGCTAGCCCCAGCGGGGGGTACAATGAGCAGTTCTTC. This sequence encodes CSASPSGGYNEQFF.

The chain links TRBV20-1 to TRBJ2-5; tentative D call: TRBD1 (5 bases). V was trimmed by 5 bases and J by 4 bases, leaving 14 bases between them. Germline V lookup: CDR1 DFQATT, CDR2 SNEGSKA (reference sequence). This CDR3 comprises 13 residues. This chain's CDR3 is CSAGAAAPETQYF. CDR3 in DNA: TGCAGTGCTGGGGCGGCGGCCCCAGAGACCCAGTACTTC.